Below are 12 T cell receptor beta chains sequenced from a single sample in a study of cytomegalovirus exposure and HLA in healthy donors. The primer mix had 60 Vbeta and 13 Jbeta primers. The table came from immunoSEQ multiplex PCR; TCRdb's copy has only in-frame clones and leaves some out. The data hold roughly 120,000 clones, with 65% observed a single time. The sequencing input was PBMCs. Receptors were obtained from a middle-aged woman in good health and CMV-seropositive.

The chain employs TRBV6-4 and TRBJ2-3; TRBD2 aligns across 12 bases. The V segment lost 5 bases and the J segment 2 bases; nucleotides outside the gene matches: 2. Looked up from germline, CDR1 is MRHNA and CDR2 is SNTAGT. CDR3 length equals 15 residues. The CDR3 DNA sequence: TGTGCCAGCAGTCGACTAGCGGGAGCCACAGATACGCAGTATTTT. This codes for CASSRLAGATDTQYF.

The chain links TRBV7-9 to TRBJ2-3, with D unresolved. The CDR3 spans 10 residues. V was clipped by 5 bases and J by 8 bases, with 5 bases between them. From germline, CDR1 is SEHNR and CDR2 FQNEAQ (reference sequence). In nucleotides, the CDR3 is TGTGCCAGCAGCATCGGTACGCAGTATTTT. Protein: CASSIGTQYF.

A single count supports this clone. The chain links TRBV4-2 to TRBJ2-5; D is perhaps TRBD2 (7 bases). Trimming removed 4 bases at V and 2 bases at J, with 11 bases between. Germline V lookup: CDR1 LGHNA, CDR2 YNFKEQ. The CDR3 is 14 amino acids. CDR3 nucleotide sequence: TGTGCCAGCAGCCGCAGGGGAGGGCAAGAGACCCAGTACTTC. Amino acid sequence: CASSRRGGQETQYF.

The gene calls are TRBV27 and TRBJ2-1; D is uncertain. The CDR3 is 14 residues long. Germline V lookup: CDR1 MNHEY, CDR2 SMNVEV (reference sequence). Trimming pared 6 bases from V and 0 bases from J, leaving 9 bases between. The CDR3 loop is CASRFSFSYNEQFF. The CDR3 DNA follows: TGTGCCAGCAGGTTCTCTTTCTCCTACAATGAGCAGTTCTTC.

The chain employs TRBV5-6 and TRBJ2-1; maybe TRBD2 (7 bases). Trimming cost V 4 bases and J 3 bases, with 14 bases left between them. The germline V gene encodes CDR1 SGHDT and CDR2 YYEEEE. The CDR3 totals 15 residues. CDR3 sequence reads: CASSVQGGDYNEQFF. The CDR3 DNA follows: TGTGCCAGCAGCGTACAGGGAGGGGACTACAATGAGCAGTTCTTC. The full variable domain, with the rest looked up from reference TRBV5-6 and TRBJ2-1, is DAGVTQSPTHLIKTRGQQVTLRCSPKSGHDTVSWYQQALGQGPQFIFQYYEEEERQRGNFPDRFSGHQFPNYSSELNVNALLLGDSALYLCASSVQGGDYNEQFFGPGTRLTVL.

The J gene is TRBJ1-6, the V gene TRBV2, with TRBD1 matching 7 bases. Germline lookup yields CDR1 SNHLY and CDR2 FYNNEI. Trimming removed 7 bases from V and 7 bases from J; junction bases left unmatched: 7. The CDR3 covers 14 residues. CDR3 DNA: TGTGCCAGCACCCTTGACAGGGACAATTCACCCCTCCACTTT. Translating gives CASTLDRDNSPLHF.

The chain carries TRBV5-8 and TRBJ1-2; unclear D gene. The CDR3 loop spans 13 amino acids. CDR1 SGHTS and CDR2 YDEGEE come from the germline V gene. Trimming took off 6 bases at V and 3 bases at J, with 12 bases between the two ends. The CDR3 DNA reads TGTGCCAGCACCCGGGTCCTCTACTATGGCTACACCTTC. Amino acids: CASTRVLYYGYTF.

This rearrangement joins TRBV7-3 to TRBJ2-2; D is unresolved. The germline V gene has CDR1 SGHTA and CDR2 FQGTGA. The CDR3 has 18 residues. The V end was cut by 4 bases, the J end by 7 bases, with 25 bases between. CDR3 amino acids: CASSSNPPRPGTNGELFF. The CDR3 region has the DNA TGTGCCAGCAGCTCTAACCCACCCAGGCCTGGCACCAACGGGGAGCTGTTTTTT.

This rearrangement joins TRBV9 to TRBJ2-3; TRBD2 aligns across 7 bases. The CDR3 covers 14 residues. J gave up 6 bases and V 6 bases, and 10 bases lay outside the gene matches. Germline-derived CDR1 and CDR2 are SGDLS and YYNGEE. CDR3: CASTPIGGTDTQYF. In DNA form, the CDR3 reads TGTGCCAGCACCCCAATCGGGGGGACCGATACGCAGTATTTT.

The chain has TRBV7-2 and TRBJ2-3; a weak D match, TRBD2 (6 bases). From germline, CDR1 is SGHTA and CDR2 FQGNSA. This CDR3 comprises 14 residues. Trimming shortened V by 7 bases and J by 4 bases, and 15 bases separated the two germline ends. The CDR3 DNA is TGTGCCAGCAACCCCGGAGGGCGCCCAGATACGCAGTATTTT. Its protein is CASNPGGRPDTQYF. The whole variable domain, remainder taken from reference TRBV7-2 and TRBJ2-3, is GAGVSQSPSNKVTEKGKDVELRCDPISGHTALYWYRQSLGQGLEFLIYFQGNSAPDKSGLPSDRFSAERTGGSVSTLTIQRTQQEDSAVYLCASNPGGRPDTQYFGPGTRLTVL.

This chain links TRBV4-2 with TRBJ2-1, with TRBD2 as a possible D gene (5 bases). The V end lost 0 bases, the J end lost 5 bases, and 8 bases lay between the germline ends. The germline gives CDR1 LGHNA, CDR2 YNFKEQ. This CDR3 comprises 14 residues. CDR3 region: CASSQDWRDNEQFF. DNA of the CDR3: TGTGCCAGCAGCCAAGATTGGCGGGACAATGAGCAGTTCTTC.

V and J are TRBV27 and TRBJ1-2; 10 nucleotides match TRBD1. CDR1 is MNHEY, CDR2 SMNVEV, per germline (reference sequence). V gave up 2 bases and J gave up 5 bases; unmatched junction bases: 8. The length of the CDR3 is 16 residues. The CDR3: CASSLGSGTGVYGYTF. The CDR3 DNA reads as TGTGCCAGCAGTTTAGGCTCCGGGACAGGGGTATATGGCTACACCTTC.